The clone carrying this T cell receptor (beta chain) was found many times. Antigen: not known. The record originates from a study of breast tumors, draining lymph nodes, adjacent tissues. Whole-study findings and limits: Tumors had less TCR diversity than lymph nodes, more than nontumor tissue. The data were judged consistent with most tumor T cells coming from lymph node and expanding in tumor. Data only fit, rather than demonstrated, lymph node origin of most tumor T cells. Luminal-like breast cancer showed significantly greater tumor-nontumor repertoire similarity than basal-like breast cancer did.

TCRdb reprocessed the multiplex PCR reads with MiXCR, giving one entry per CDR3 protein. The top ten hold about 1.4% of the sample, which has about 230,000 distinct CDR3 sequences, about 32% seen once. The lymph nodes were axillary draining lymph nodes from breast cancer patients. Sequencing used axillary lymph node tissue. This sequence was found in a female donor with breast cancer. Some clones in this sample may be carry-over from other donors' samples.

CDR3 sequence reads: CATSDGREPGVNIQYF. The CDR3 DNA reads as TGTGCCACCAGTGATGGGAGAGAACCAGGGGTCAACATTCAGTACTTC. The rearrangement uses TRBV24-1 and TRBJ2-4; a possible D gene is TRBD1 (6 bases). The CDR3 loop spans 16 amino acids. Trimming cost V 3 bases and J 7 bases, with 18 bases left between them. Germline V lookup: CDR1 KGHDR, CDR2 SFDVKD.